These 27 T cell receptor beta chains were all obtained from the same sample, sequenced in a study of long-term antiretroviral therapy in people with HIV. Version v3.0 of the immunoSEQ assay was performed at survey level. Clones were read by immunoSEQ multiplex PCR, and TCRdb kept only the in-frame ones, dropping some. This table holds fewer than 20,000 clones, approximately 86% found once. Sequencing was performed on unsorted PBMCs, taken 0.5 years after starting antiretroviral therapy. These receptors were taken from a man aged 35 to 55 with HIV.

CDR3 bases: TGTGCCAGCAGTTTGACAGGCGGCGAGCAGTACTTC. It translates to CASSLTGGEQYF. V is TRBV28 and J is TRBJ2-7; D perhaps matches TRBD1 (6 bases). Germline V CDR1 and CDR2: MDHEN, SYDVKM. The germline V and J ends were trimmed by 3 bases and 6 bases, with 9 bases remaining between them. This CDR3 region has 12 residues.

The J gene is TRBJ2-1, the V gene TRBV14; D is perhaps TRBD1 (5 bases). CDR3 length: 14 residues. Germline V lookup: CDR1 SGHDN, CDR2 FVKESK. Deletions cut 4 bases from V and 5 bases from J, with 12 bases between. CDR3 nucleotides: TGTGCCAGCAGCCCTTTGGGGCAAGACAATGAGCAGTTCTTC. It specifies CASSPLGQDNEQFF. Supplemented by reference TRBV14 and TRBJ2-1, the full variable domain reads EAGVTQFPSHSVIEKGQTVTLRCDPISGHDNLYWYRRVMGKEIKFLLHFVKESKQDESGMPNNRFLAERTGGTYSTLKVQPAELEDSGVYFCASSPLGQDNEQFFGPGTRLTVL.

This chain joins TRBV9 and TRBJ2-3; 7 bases are shared with TRBD1. Trimming took 3 bases from V and 2 from J; bases not matched to a gene: 9. CDR1 is SGDLS, CDR2 YYNGEE, per germline. The CDR3 is 16 residues long. The CDR3 DNA reads TGTGCCAGCAGCGCCCGACAGGGAGCCTCCACAGATACGCAGTATTTT. It codes for CASSARQGASTDTQYF.

The rearrangement uses TRBV7-2 and TRBJ2-7; 11 bases map to TRBD1. Germline V CDR1 and CDR2: SGHTA, FQGNSA. After removal of 5 bases from V and 5 bases from J, the junction contained 5 bases not matched to a gene. CDR3 length: 14 amino acids. CDR3 nucleotides: TGTGCCAGCAGCGCCTGGACAGGGGGCGACGAGCAGTACTTC. Translated, it gives CASSAWTGGDEQYF. Based on the CDR3 plus reference TRBV7-2 and TRBJ2-7, the full variable domain is GAGVSQSPSNKVTEKGKDVELRCDPISGHTALYWYRQSLGQGLEFLIYFQGNSAPDKSGLPSDRFSAERTGGSVSTLTIQRTQQEDSAVYLCASSAWTGGDEQYFGPGTRLTVT.

This clone was seen only once. The J gene is TRBJ1-2, the V gene TRBV11-2; possible D gene TRBD1, 5 bases. CDR3 size: 14 residues. The germline V gene encodes CDR1 SGHAT and CDR2 FQNNGV. Trimming removed 0 bases at V and 7 bases at J, with 12 bases between. The CDR3 loop is CASSLDEGLGGYTF. The CDR3 DNA follows: TGTGCCAGCAGCTTAGATGAGGGGTTGGGTGGCTACACCTTC.

This chain connects TRBV6-5 to TRBJ2-5; D may be TRBD1 or TRBD2 (5 bases each). The CDR3 is 14 amino acids. Germline V gives CDR1 MNHEY, CDR2 SVGAGI. V was cut by 2 bases and J by 6 bases, with 13 bases left in between. The CDR3 DNA follows: TGTGCCAGCAGTTACGGGTGGGGACGGCAGACCCAGTACTTC. Protein product: CASSYGWGRQTQYF.

This clone came up once. The chain recombines TRBV5-1 with TRBJ2-5; 8 nucleotides line up with TRBD2. CDR1 is SGHRS and CDR2 is YFSETQ in the germline V gene. The CDR3 runs to 15 residues. J lost 2 bases, V lost 2 bases, and 5 bases had no gene match. The CDR3 protein is CASSFPGGGQETQYF. CDR3 bases: TGCGCCAGCAGCTTCCCGGGAGGGGGGCAAGAGACCCAGTACTTC.

This clone was detected once. This chain links TRBV5-5 with TRBJ1-1; D gene uncertain. V dropped 1 base and J dropped 1 base, with 8 bases sitting between them. The CDR3 has 14 amino acids. CDR1 is SGHKS, CDR2 YYEKEE, per germline (reference sequence). The CDR3 DNA reads TGTGCCAGCAGCTTGCACGGCCAGAACACTGAAGCTTTCTTT. Translated, it gives CASSLHGQNTEAFF.

The V gene is TRBV7-9, the J gene TRBJ2-2; TRBD2 agrees at 8 bases. Looked up from germline, CDR1 is SEHNR and CDR2 is FQNEAQ (reference sequence). The CDR3 contains 18 residues. Trimming took 5 bases from V and 0 from J; bases not matched to a gene: 11. CDR3 residues: CASSPTNLGLANTGELFF. CDR3 coding DNA: TGTGCCAGCAGCCCCACGAACCTGGGACTAGCGAACACCGGGGAGCTGTTTTTT.

This chain links TRBV7-9 with TRBJ2-3, with unresolved D. The CDR3 runs to 13 residues. The germline V and J ends were trimmed by 5 bases and 4 bases, with 10 bases remaining between them. Looked up from germline, CDR1 is SEHNR and CDR2 is FQNEAQ (reference sequence). CDR3 in amino acids: CASSPPRADTQYF. The DNA for the CDR3 is TGTGCCAGCAGCCCGCCTCGAGCAGATACGCAGTATTTT.

The rearrangement links TRBV4-2 to TRBJ2-1; D may correspond to TRBD1 or TRBD2 (5 bases each). Germline lookup yields CDR1 LGHNA and CDR2 YNFKEQ. CDR3 length equals 16 residues. The V and J ends lost 6 bases and 6 bases respectively, with 21 bases between them. This chain's CDR3 is CASSFTSRDPFNEQFF. The CDR3 bases are TGTGCCAGCAGTTTTACCAGCCGGGACCCCTTCAATGAGCAGTTCTTC.

V gene TRBV2 combines with J gene TRBJ2-7; D call uncertain. CDR3 size: 13 residues. The V gene's germline CDR1 is SNHLY and CDR2 FYNNEI. V dropped 3 bases and J dropped 2 bases, with 8 bases sitting between them. This chain's CDR3 is CASSELPPYEQYF. The CDR3, as DNA: TGTGCCAGCAGTGAGCTCCCCCCCTACGAGCAGTACTTC.

The J gene is TRBJ1-3, the V gene TRBV6-6; TRBD1 is a possible D gene (5 bases). The CDR3 runs 14 residues. CDR1 is MNHNY and CDR2 is SVGAGI in the germline V gene (reference sequence). With 9 bases removed from V and 1 base from J, the gap between germline ends came to 13 bases. The DNA of the CDR3 is TGTGCCAGGAGGGCCGGGGGGTCTGGAAACACCATATATTTT. It encodes CARRAGGSGNTIYF.

This clone appeared once. The rearrangement uses TRBV6-5 and TRBJ2-3, with D perhaps assigned TRBD1 or TRBD2 (5 bases each). Deletions cut 6 bases from V and 5 bases from J, with 18 bases between. Germline CDR1 and CDR2: MNHEY and SVGAGI. This CDR3 contains 15 residues. DNA of the CDR3: TGTGCCAGCAGAGGGACGGAGGCTGGGCAAGATACGCAGTATTTT. It codes for CASRGTEAGQDTQYF.

V and J are TRBV5-6 and TRBJ2-5; D is uncertain. CDR1 is SGHDT, CDR2 YYEEEE, per germline. This CDR3 region has 11 residues. Deletions cut 1 base from V and 5 bases from J, with 3 bases between. In DNA form, the CDR3 reads TGTGCCAGCAGCTTGCCGGAGACCCAGTACTTC. This sequence encodes CASSLPETQYF.

The chain carries TRBV10-3 and TRBJ1-5; 9 nucleotides line up with TRBD1. Looked up from germline, CDR1 is ENHRY and CDR2 is SYGVKD. The length of the CDR3 is 18 residues. Trimming at V came to 4 bases and at J to 7 bases, leaving 17 bases not matched to a gene. In DNA form, the CDR3 reads TGTGCCATCAGTGGGTCGGACAGGGGCCCTATTGGCGGACAGCCCCAGCATTTT. It is translated as CAISGSDRGPIGGQPQHF.

This chain joins TRBV7-8 and TRBJ1-1, with a possible D match to TRBD1 (5 bases). Germline CDR1 SGHVS, CDR2 FQNEAQ. The CDR3 is 15 amino acids. Trimming shortened V by 4 bases and J by 5 bases, and 17 bases separated the two germline ends. CDR3 DNA sequence: TGTGCCAGCAGCTACATTCGAGGGGTGGATACTGAAGCTTTCTTT. This encodes CASSYIRGVDTEAFF.

This chain joins TRBV9 and TRBJ2-3; maybe TRBD1 (5 bases). The CDR3 covers 14 residues. Trimming removed 0 bases at V and 7 bases at J, with 12 bases between. Germline CDR1 reads SGDLS; CDR2 reads YYNGEE. In DNA, the CDR3 is TGTGCCAGCAGCGTAGTGGCAGGGTTGAATACGCAGTATTTT. This encodes CASSVVAGLNTQYF.

The V call is TRBV28, the J call TRBJ1-5; D is perhaps TRBD1 (5 bases). CDR1 MDHEN and CDR2 SYDVKM come from the germline V gene. CDR3 length: 15 residues. V lost 1 base and J lost 3, with 10 bases in between. CDR3 DNA sequence: TGTGCCAGCAGTTTATCCGGGGCCTACAATCAGCCCCAGCATTTT. Amino acid sequence: CASSLSGAYNQPQHF.

The V call is TRBV7-7, the J call TRBJ2-5; 8 nucleotides line up with TRBD1. The CDR3 sequence is 15 residues long. V lost 5 bases to trimming and J lost 5 bases; unmatched junction nucleotides: 10. Germline V gives CDR1 SSHAT, CDR2 FNYEAQ (reference sequence). As DNA, the CDR3 is TGTGCCAGCAGCCTCAGACAGGGGAGAGCGGAGACCCAGTACTTC. Translated: CASSLRQGRAETQYF.

This chain uses TRBV7-3 with TRBJ2-2; 8 bases fit TRBD1. The germline V gene has CDR1 SGHTA and CDR2 FQGTGA. The length of the CDR3 is 15 residues. J lost 2 bases, V lost 3 bases, and 2 bases had no gene match. The CDR3 spells CASSLDRVNTGELFF. In nucleotides, the CDR3 is TGTGCCAGCAGCTTGGACAGGGTAAACACCGGGGAGCTGTTTTTT.

This chain uses TRBV27 with TRBJ2-5, with D unresolved. Germline V lookup: CDR1 MNHEY, CDR2 SMNVEV (reference sequence). The CDR3 is made up of 12 amino acids. V lost 6 bases and J 5 bases, leaving 10 bases between the germline ends. The CDR3 DNA sequence: TGTGCCAGCAGAGCCCTAGAGGAGACCCAGTACTTC. Residues: CASRALEETQYF.

The rearrangement links TRBV30 to TRBJ1-2; D gene uncertain. From germline, CDR1 is GTSNPN and CDR2 SVGIG (reference sequence). This CDR3 region has 17 residues. V was trimmed by 4 bases and J by 4 bases, leaving 25 bases between them. The CDR3 loop is CAWILPSRLLASYGYTF. The CDR3 nucleotides read TGTGCCTGGATCCTCCCGTCAAGACTGTTGGCTAGCTATGGCTACACCTTC.

This chain links TRBV7-2 with TRBJ2-3; TRBD2 might be the D (7 bases). V lost 1 base and J lost 5, with 13 bases in between. CDR1 SGHTA and CDR2 FQGNSA come from the germline V gene. This CDR3 has 15 amino acids. CDR3 DNA sequence: TGTGCCAGCAGCTTAGATTGGGGGGGCATAGATACGCAGTATTTT. Protein: CASSLDWGGIDTQYF.

The V call is TRBV7-2, the J call TRBJ2-1; tentative D call: TRBD1 (6 bases). CDR3 size: 13 residues. CDR1 is SGHTA and CDR2 is FQGNSA in the germline V gene. The germline V and J ends were trimmed by 2 bases and 6 bases, with 8 bases remaining between them. CDR3 region: CASSLTGFNEQFF. The CDR3 DNA reads TGTGCCAGCAGCTTAACAGGGTTCAATGAGCAGTTCTTC.

This chain uses TRBV6-1 with TRBJ2-6; the D call may be TRBD1 or TRBD2 (6 bases each). Trimming took 11 bases from V and 0 from J, leaving 11 bases between them. CDR1 is MNHNS, CDR2 SASEGT, per germline. The CDR3 has 14 amino acids. This CDR3 reads CAGGPRSGANVLTF. CDR3 DNA: TGTGCCGGGGGGCCCCGCTCTGGGGCCAACGTCCTGACTTTC.

This chain links TRBV18 with TRBJ1-5; D unresolved. The germline V and J ends were trimmed by 6 bases and 8 bases, with 17 bases remaining between them. This CDR3 is built from 14 residues. Germline loops: CDR1 KGHSH, CDR2 LQKENI. CDR3: CASSLTGSREPQHF. In DNA, the CDR3 is TGTGCCAGCTCGTTAACCGGGTCCCGCGAGCCCCAGCATTTT. The full variable domain, with the rest looked up from reference TRBV18 and TRBJ1-5, is NAGVMQNPRHLVRRRGQEARLRCSPMKGHSHVYWYRQLPEEGLKFMVYLQKENIIDESGMPKERFSAEFPKEGPSILRIQQVVRGDSAAYFCASSLTGSREPQHFGDGTRLSIL.